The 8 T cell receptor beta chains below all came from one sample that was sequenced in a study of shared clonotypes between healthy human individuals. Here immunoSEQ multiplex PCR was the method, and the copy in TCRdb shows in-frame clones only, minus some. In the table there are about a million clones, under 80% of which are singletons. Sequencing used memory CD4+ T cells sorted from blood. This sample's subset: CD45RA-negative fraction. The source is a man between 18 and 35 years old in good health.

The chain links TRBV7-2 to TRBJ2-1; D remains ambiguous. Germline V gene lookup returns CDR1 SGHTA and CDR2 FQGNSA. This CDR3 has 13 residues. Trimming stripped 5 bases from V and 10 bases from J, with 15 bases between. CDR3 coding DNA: TGTGCCAGCAGCCAACGTCCAGGACCGGAGCAGTTCTTC. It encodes CASSQRPGPEQFF.

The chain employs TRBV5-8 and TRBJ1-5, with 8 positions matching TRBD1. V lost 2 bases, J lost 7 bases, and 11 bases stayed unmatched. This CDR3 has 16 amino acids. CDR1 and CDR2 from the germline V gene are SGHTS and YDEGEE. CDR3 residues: CASSFPGTGGGQPQHF. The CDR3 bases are TGTGCCAGCAGCTTTCCCGGGACAGGCGGTGGCCAGCCCCAGCATTTT. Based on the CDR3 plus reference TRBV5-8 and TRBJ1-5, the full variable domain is EAGVTQSPTHLIKTRGQQATLRCSPISGHTSVYWYQQALGLGLQFLLWYDEGEERNRGNFPPRFSGRQFPNYSSELNVNALELEDSALYLCASSFPGTGGGQPQHFGDGTRLSIL.

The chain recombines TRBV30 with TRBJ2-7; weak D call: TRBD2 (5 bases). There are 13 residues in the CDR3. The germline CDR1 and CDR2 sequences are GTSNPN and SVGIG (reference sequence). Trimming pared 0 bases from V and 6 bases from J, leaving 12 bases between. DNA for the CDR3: TGTGCCTGGAGTGTAGAGGGCCTGACCGAGCAGTACTTC. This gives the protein CAWSVEGLTEQYF.

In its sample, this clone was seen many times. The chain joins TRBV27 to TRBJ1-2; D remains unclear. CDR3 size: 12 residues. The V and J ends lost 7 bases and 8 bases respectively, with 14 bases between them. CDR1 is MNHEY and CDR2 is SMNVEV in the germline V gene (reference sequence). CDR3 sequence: CASKTSLGGYTF. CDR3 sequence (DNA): TGTGCCAGCAAAACAAGCCTGGGAGGCTACACCTTC.

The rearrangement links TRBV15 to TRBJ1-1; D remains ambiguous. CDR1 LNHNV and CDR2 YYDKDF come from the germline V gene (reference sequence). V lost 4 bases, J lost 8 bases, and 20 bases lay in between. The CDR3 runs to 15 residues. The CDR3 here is CATSTETLWGNEAFF. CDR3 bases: TGTGCCACCAGCACCGAGACGCTGTGGGGAAACGAAGCTTTCTTT.

The CDR3 nucleotides are TGCGCCAGCACCCTAGGGGGGGTCACAGATACGCAGTATTTT. Translation: CASTLGGVTDTQYF. The chain carries TRBV4-1 and TRBJ2-3; D is perhaps TRBD2 (7 bases). V lost 7 bases and J 2 bases, leaving 13 bases between the germline ends. The germline CDR1 and CDR2 sequences are MGHRA and YSYEKL. The CDR3 extends over 14 amino acids.

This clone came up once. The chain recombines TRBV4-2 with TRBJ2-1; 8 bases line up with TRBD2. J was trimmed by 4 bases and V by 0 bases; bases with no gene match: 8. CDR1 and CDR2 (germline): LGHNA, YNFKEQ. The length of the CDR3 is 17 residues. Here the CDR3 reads CASSQDSGGAGYNEQFF. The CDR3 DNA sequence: TGTGCCAGCAGCCAAGACTCGGGGGGGGCGGGATACAATGAGCAGTTCTTC.

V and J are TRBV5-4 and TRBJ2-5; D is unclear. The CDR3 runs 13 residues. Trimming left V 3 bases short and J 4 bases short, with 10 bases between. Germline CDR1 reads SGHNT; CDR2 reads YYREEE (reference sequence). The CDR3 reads CASSSDRLETQYF. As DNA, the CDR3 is TGTGCCAGCAGCTCGGACCGTCTAGAGACCCAGTACTTC.